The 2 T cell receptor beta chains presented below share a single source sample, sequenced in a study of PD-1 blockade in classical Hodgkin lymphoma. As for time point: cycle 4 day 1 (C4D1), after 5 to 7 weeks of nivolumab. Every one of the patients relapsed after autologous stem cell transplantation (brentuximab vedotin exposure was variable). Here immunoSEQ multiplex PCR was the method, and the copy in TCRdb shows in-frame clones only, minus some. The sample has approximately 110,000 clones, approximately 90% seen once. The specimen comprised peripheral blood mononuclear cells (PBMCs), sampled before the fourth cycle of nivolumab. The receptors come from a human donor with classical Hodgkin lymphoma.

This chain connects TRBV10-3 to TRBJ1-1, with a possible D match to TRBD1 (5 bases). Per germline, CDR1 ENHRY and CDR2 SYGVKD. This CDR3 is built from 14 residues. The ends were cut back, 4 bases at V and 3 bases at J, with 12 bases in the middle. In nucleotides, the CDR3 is TGTGCCATCAGTGTTGCAGGGATGGACACTGAAGCTTTCTTT. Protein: CAISVAGMDTEAFF.

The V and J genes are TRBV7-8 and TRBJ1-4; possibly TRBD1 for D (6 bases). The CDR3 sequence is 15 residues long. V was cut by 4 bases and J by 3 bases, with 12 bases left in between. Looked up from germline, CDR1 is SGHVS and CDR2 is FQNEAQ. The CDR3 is CASSSQGMPNEKLFF. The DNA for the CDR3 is TGTGCCAGCAGCTCTCAGGGGATGCCTAATGAAAAACTGTTTTTT.